The TCR beta chain described here comes from a study of Ad26.COV2.S vaccination and SARS-CoV-2 variants. Turning to the study itself: The donor belonged to the COV1001 Ad26.COV2.S trial arm.

Treatment specified: over 15 received Ad26.COV2.S at low or high dose, single or two shots; roughly five received placebo; per-sample allocation not given. Sampling took place 63 days after the first vaccine or placebo injection. An adult aged 18-55 years in Boston served as the donor. An Ad26 vector was used to express Wuhan-strain SARS-CoV-2 spike as the vaccine. TCRdb's copy holds only in-frame clones and misses some; the assay was immunoSEQ multiplex PCR. The sample has some 390,000 clones, around nine tenths seen once. The CDR3 contains 17 residues. The ends lost 2 bases at V and 3 bases at J; junction bases unmatched: 9. Germline CDR1 and CDR2: SGHNT and YYREEE (reference sequence).

The chain joins TRBV5-4 to TRBJ2-7; 12 nucleotides agree with TRBD1. The sequence came from a person between 18 and 65 years old who received the Ad26.COV2.S COVID-19 vaccine or a placebo. The sequenced sample was peripheral blood, obtained in a trial of Ad26.COV2.S vaccine versus placebo. CDR3 region: CASSFGTGGPVSYEQYF. CDR3 DNA sequence: TGTGCCAGCAGCTTCGGGACAGGGGGCCCGGTGAGCTACGAGCAGTACTTC.